The text below deals with one T cell receptor (beta chain). The data were taken from a study of control samples from healthy donors and cancer patients. CDR3 length: 9 residues. The V and J ends lost 7 bases and 7 bases respectively, with 5 bases between them. Germline V gene lookup returns CDR1 MNHEY and CDR2 SMNVEV (reference sequence). Only in-frame clones appear in the TCRdb table, and some are missing; sequencing was by immunoSEQ multiplex PCR. Of approximately 170,000 clones detected, roughly 90% appear once; the ten largest clones hold 0.68%. The V and J genes are TRBV27 and TRBJ2-7; D is uncertain. This sequence originates from a woman aged 25 to 39 in good health. Sequenced: blood. The CDR3 bases are TGTGCCAGCAAGGCAGAGCAGTACTTC. Translation: CASKAEQYF.